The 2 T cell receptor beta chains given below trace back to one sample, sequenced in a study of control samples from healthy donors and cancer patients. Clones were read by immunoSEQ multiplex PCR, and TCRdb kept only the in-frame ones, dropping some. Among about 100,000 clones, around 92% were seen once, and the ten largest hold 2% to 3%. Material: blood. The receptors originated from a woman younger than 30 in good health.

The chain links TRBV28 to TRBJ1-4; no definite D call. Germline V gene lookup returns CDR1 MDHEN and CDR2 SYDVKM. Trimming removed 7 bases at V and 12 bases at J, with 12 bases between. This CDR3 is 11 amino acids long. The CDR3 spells CASTLLGELFF. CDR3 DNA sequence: TGTGCCAGCACCCTGCTCGGGGAACTGTTTTTT.

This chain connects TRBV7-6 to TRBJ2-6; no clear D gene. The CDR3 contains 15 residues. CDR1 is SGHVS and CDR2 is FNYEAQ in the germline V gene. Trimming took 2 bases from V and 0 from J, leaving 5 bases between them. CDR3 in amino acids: CASSLSVSGANVLTF. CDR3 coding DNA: TGTGCCAGCAGCTTATCAGTCTCTGGGGCCAACGTCCTGACTTTC.